A single sample is the source of the 18 T cell receptor beta chains below, sequenced in a study of OX40 agonist ivuxolimab in advanced cancers. The repertoire was sequenced with immunoSEQ multiplex PCR; TCRdb's copy has only in-frame clones and lacks some. This table has about 62,000 clones, around 84% appearing once. This sample comprised CD4+ or CD8+ T cells sorted from blood, obtained in a trial of the OX40 agonist ivuxolimab. The receptor source for this set is an adult with an advanced solid tumor such as melanoma, head and neck, liver or kidney cancer.

The gene calls are TRBV7-2 and TRBJ2-3, with 12 bases that match TRBD2. The CDR3 extends over 16 amino acids. With V trimmed by 4 bases and J by 6 bases, 8 bases remained unmatched. Germline lookup yields CDR1 SGHTA and CDR2 FQGNSA. CDR3 in amino acids: CASSYGLAGRSDTQYF. The CDR3 nucleotides are TGTGCCAGCAGCTACGGACTAGCGGGGCGGTCGGATACGCAGTATTTT. The full variable domain, in which reference TRBV7-2 and TRBJ2-3 provide the parts outside the CDR3, is GAGVSQSPSNKVTEKGKDVELRCDPISGHTALYWYRQSLGQGLEFLIYFQGNSAPDKSGLPSDRFSAERTGGSVSTLTIQRTQQEDSAVYLCASSYGLAGRSDTQYFGPGTRLTVL.

V and J are TRBV7-2 and TRBJ1-4, with 9 bases matching TRBD1. The germline V gene has CDR1 SGHTA and CDR2 FQGNSA. The CDR3 runs to 17 residues. V gave up 0 bases and J gave up 3 bases; unmatched junction bases: 5. CDR3 nucleotides: TGTGCCAGCAGCTTAGCGAAGAACAGGGGGCCTAATGAAAAACTGTTTTTT. Amino acid sequence: CASSLAKNRGPNEKLFF.

This chain uses TRBV2 with TRBJ1-5; TRBD1 might be the D (5 bases). The V end was cut by 4 bases, the J end by 0 bases, with 7 bases between. This CDR3 spans 14 amino acids. Germline CDR1 and CDR2: SNHLY and FYNNEI. In DNA, the CDR3 is TGTGCCAGCAGTGGGACAACTAGCAATCAGCCCCAGCATTTT. It encodes CASSGTTSNQPQHF. Variable domain in full (rest from reference TRBV2 and TRBJ1-5): EPEVTQTPSHQVTQMGQEVILRCVPISNHLYFYWYRQILGQKVEFLVSFYNNEISEKSEIFDDQFSVERPDGSNFTLKIRSTKLEDSAMYFCASSGTTSNQPQHFGDGTRLSIL.

V is TRBV6-1 and J is TRBJ2-7; tentative D call: TRBD2 (5 bases). CDR3 length equals 12 residues. Between the trimmed V and J ends, which lost 3 bases and 13 bases, there was a span of 16 bases. The germline CDR1 and CDR2 sequences are MNHNS and SASEGT. CDR3 nucleotide sequence: TGTGCCAGCAGTGACCGGGGTTTGTGGGGTTACTTC. Translating it yields CASSDRGLWGYF.

Concerning this clone: The sample carries other DNA sequences with the same CDR3. The chain couples TRBV9 to TRBJ2-4; the D gene is possibly TRBD2 (6 bases). V was cut by 0 bases and J by 9 bases, with 7 bases left in between. The CDR3 has 12 amino acids. Per the germline V gene, CDR1 is SGDLS and CDR2 is YYNGEE. The CDR3 sequence is CASSVVGGIQYF. The DNA of the CDR3 is TGTGCCAGCAGCGTAGTCGGGGGCATTCAGTACTTC.

The rearrangement uses TRBV5-6 and TRBJ1-2, with TRBD1 identical over 11 bases. In germline, CDR1 is SGHDT, CDR2 YYEEEE. The CDR3 extends over 15 amino acids. With 4 bases clipped from V and 7 bases from J, the junction kept 9 bases outside the gene matches. In nucleotides, the CDR3 is TGTGCCAGCAGCCCTTGGACAGGGGGCGAGGTTGGCTACACCTTC. Its protein product is CASSPWTGGEVGYTF. The variable domain in full, completed from reference TRBV5-6 and TRBJ1-2, reads DAGVTQSPTHLIKTRGQQVTLRCSPKSGHDTVSWYQQALGQGPQFIFQYYEEEERQRGNFPDRFSGHQFPNYSSELNVNALLLGDSALYLCASSPWTGGEVGYTFGSGTRLTVV.

The chain uses TRBV7-9 and TRBJ2-1; D not resolved. Trimming took 1 base from V and 5 from J, leaving 6 bases between them. The length of the CDR3 is 13 residues. Germline CDR1 is SEHNR and CDR2 is FQNEAQ (reference sequence). The CDR3 sequence: CASSLGTNNEQFF. CDR3 sequence (DNA): TGTGCCAGCAGCTTAGGGACCAACAATGAGCAGTTCTTC.

The gene calls are TRBV19 and TRBJ2-1; D unresolved. V lost 4 bases to trimming and J lost 3 bases, with 16 bases between them. The CDR3 sequence is 16 residues long. Germline-derived CDR1 and CDR2 are LNHDA and SQIVND (reference sequence). The CDR3: CASSSQSLENYNEQFF. The CDR3 coding sequence is TGTGCCAGTAGTAGCCAGAGTCTGGAGAACTACAATGAGCAGTTCTTC.

The CDR3 DNA follows: TGTGCCAGCAAGGGACAGGAATTCGGCAATCAGCCCCAGCATTTT. The encoded protein is CASKGQEFGNQPQHF. The rearrangement joins TRBV6-1 to TRBJ1-5; 8 bases align to TRBD1. The CDR3 spans 15 residues. From germline, CDR1 is MNHNS and CDR2 SASEGT. Trimming took 7 bases from V and 2 from J; bases not matched to a gene: 7.

This clone occurred once. This chain uses TRBV6-1 with TRBJ1-5; tentative D call: TRBD1 (6 bases). V was cut by 6 bases and J by 2 bases, with 14 bases left in between. The CDR3 runs to 15 residues. Germline CDR1 MNHNS, CDR2 SASEGT. The CDR3 DNA reads TGTGCCAGCAGCGGAACAGGGTTTGGCAATCAGCCCCAGCATTTT. Amino acids: CASSGTGFGNQPQHF.

The CDR3 bases are TGTGCCAGCAGCTCCTCTAGCGGGAGGGGCGAGCAGTACTTC. Translation gives CASSSSSGRGEQYF. The genes are TRBV7-2 and TRBJ2-7; the match to TRBD2 covers 12 bases. The CDR3 runs to 14 residues. Germline trimming cut 4 bases from V and 6 bases from J; bases unmatched to any gene: 4. The germline CDR1 and CDR2 sequences are SGHTA and FQGNSA.

This chain uses TRBV7-2 with TRBJ2-5; 7 bases align to TRBD1. The CDR3 length is 15 residues. The V segment lost 4 bases and the J segment 5 bases; nucleotides outside the gene matches: 10. Germline CDR1 is SGHTA and CDR2 is FQGNSA. The CDR3 sequence: CASSSGTAVKETQYF. In nucleotides, the CDR3 is TGTGCCAGCAGCTCCGGGACAGCCGTCAAGGAGACCCAGTACTTC. The full variable domain, rest sourced from reference TRBV7-2 and TRBJ2-5, is GAGVSQSPSNKVTEKGKDVELRCDPISGHTALYWYRQSLGQGLEFLIYFQGNSAPDKSGLPSDRFSAERTGGSVSTLTIQRTQQEDSAVYLCASSSGTAVKETQYFGPGTRLLVL.

This chain's CDR3 is CASSVVGTSGRDEQFF. In nucleotides, the CDR3 is TGTGCCAGCAGCGTCGTAGGCACTAGCGGGAGGGATGAGCAGTTCTTC. The chain carries TRBV9 and TRBJ2-1; 13 bases agree with TRBD2. J gave up 8 bases and V 2 bases, and 7 bases lay outside the gene matches. Germline V gives CDR1 SGDLS, CDR2 YYNGEE. The CDR3 contains 16 residues.

The rearrangement links TRBV11-2 to TRBJ2-2; D unresolved. This CDR3 region has 16 residues. The V gene lost 5 bases and the J gene lost 0 bases, with 13 bases spanning the gap. In germline, CDR1 is SGHAT, CDR2 FQNNGV. CDR3 coding DNA: TGTGCCAGCAGCACCCTCAAGCGAGCGAACACCGGGGAGCTGTTTTTT. Its translation: CASSTLKRANTGELFF.

CDR3 loop: CASSFVEGEQFF. The CDR3 nucleotides read TGTGCCAGCAGCTTCGTCGAGGGGGAGCAGTTCTTC. The chain is built from TRBV5-4 and TRBJ2-1; either TRBD1 or TRBD2 may supply D (5 bases each). Germline CDR1 reads SGHNT; CDR2 reads YYREEE (reference sequence). V was cut by 2 bases and J by 10 bases, with 10 bases left in between. This CDR3 contains 12 residues.

The chain recombines TRBV6-5 with TRBJ1-1; weak D call: TRBD1 (5 bases). Trimming cost V 5 bases and J 6 bases, with 16 bases left between them. Germline CDR1 MNHEY, CDR2 SVGAGI. The CDR3 has 14 amino acids. The CDR3 region is CASSTAGTPSEAFF. The CDR3 nucleotides are TGTGCCAGCAGTACCGCCGGGACGCCGTCTGAAGCTTTCTTT.

The V call is TRBV21-1, the J call TRBJ1-2. TRBV21-1 is described as a pseudogene. This CDR3 region has 13 residues. The CDR3 here is CASNRPPGNGYTF. CDR3 in DNA: TGTGCCAGCAACCGACCGCCCGGGAATGGCTACACCTTC.

The chain has TRBV27 and TRBJ2-3, with D possibly being TRBD1 (7 bases). This CDR3 has 15 amino acids. Germline values: CDR1 MNHEY, CDR2 SMNVEV (reference sequence). The V end was cut by 5 bases, the J end by 3 bases, with 15 bases between. The chain's CDR3 is CASSRQGGRTDTQYF. The DNA of the CDR3 is TGTGCCAGCAGTCGACAGGGAGGAAGGACAGATACGCAGTATTTT.